A single sample is the source of the 9 T cell receptor beta chains below, sequenced in a study of blood T cell repertoires in COVID-19. Sequenced by immunoSEQ multiplex PCR; TCRdb stores in-frame clones only, minus some. The data contain approximately 140,000 clones, roughly 84% of them singletons. Sequences were obtained from peripheral blood. These receptors were obtained from a human donor in a cohort sampled during active COVID-19.

The chain uses TRBV6-5 and TRBJ1-3; possible D gene TRBD1, 5 bases. V was clipped by 4 bases and J by 1 base, with 14 bases between them. The germline V gene has CDR1 MNHEY and CDR2 SVGAGI. The CDR3 is made up of 16 amino acids. In nucleotides, the CDR3 is TGTGCCAGCAGTTCCCAGGGTGGAGGGTCTGGAAACACCATATATTTT. Amino acid sequence: CASSSQGGGSGNTIYF.

This chain uses TRBV4-1 with TRBJ1-1; weak D call: TRBD1 (6 bases). This CDR3 has 14 amino acids. V lost 3 bases, J lost 0 bases, and 8 bases lay in between. Germline V gene sequence: CDR1 MGHRA, CDR2 YSYEKL. CDR3 in DNA: TGCGCCAGCAGCCAGGACAGCCTGAACACTGAAGCTTTCTTT. It codes for CASSQDSLNTEAFF.

The chain has TRBV6-6 and TRBJ2-2, with 11 nucleotides matching TRBD2. The CDR3 runs to 16 residues. CDR1 and CDR2 (germline): MNHNY, SVGAGI (reference sequence). V lost 6 bases to trimming and J lost 5 bases; unmatched junction nucleotides: 8. The CDR3 nucleotides read TGTGCCAGCAGATCCCCTAGCGGGGGGCGGACCGGGGAGCTGTTTTTT. Its translation: CASRSPSGGRTGELFF.

V is TRBV4-3 and J is TRBJ1-1, with unresolved D. Germline values: CDR1 LGHNA, CDR2 YSLEER. The ends were cut back, 1 base at V and 4 bases at J, with 10 bases in the middle. The CDR3 sequence is 14 residues long. CDR3 in amino acids: CASSQVIDGTEAFF. The CDR3, as DNA: TGCGCCAGCAGCCAAGTCATAGATGGCACTGAAGCTTTCTTT.

The V call is TRBV19, the J call TRBJ1-2, with D hard to call. Trimming removed 7 bases from V and 4 bases from J, with 10 bases in between. The germline CDR1 and CDR2 sequences are LNHDA and SQIVND (reference sequence). CDR3 length equals 12 residues. Written as DNA, the CDR3 is TGTGCCAGTATGGAGGGATCCTATGGCTACACCTTC. Encoded protein: CASMEGSYGYTF.

The V and J genes are TRBV4-2 and TRBJ2-1; the match to TRBD2 covers 10 bases. Germline V lookup: CDR1 LGHNA, CDR2 YNFKEQ. This CDR3 has 15 amino acids. Trimming took 0 bases from V and 9 from J; bases not matched to a gene: 5. CDR3 in DNA: TGTGCCAGCAGCCAAGAAGCGGGGGGGATTGGTGAGCAGTTCTTC. Amino acids: CASSQEAGGIGEQFF.

The chain joins TRBV27 to TRBJ2-2; maybe TRBD2 (6 bases). Germline assignment: CDR1 MNHEY and CDR2 SMNVEV (reference sequence). V lost 2 bases to trimming and J lost 0 bases, with 10 bases between them. The CDR3 consists of 16 residues. CDR3 region: CASSLRAGTNTGELFF. Here the CDR3 DNA reads TGTGCCAGCAGTTTACGAGCGGGTACGAACACCGGGGAGCTGTTTTTT.

The sample holds one count of this clone. The V call is TRBV2, the J call TRBJ1-3; TRBD1 might be the D (5 bases). V lost 6 bases, J lost 0 bases, and 6 bases lay in between. Looked up from germline, CDR1 is SNHLY and CDR2 is FYNNEI. CDR3 length equals 13 residues. The CDR3: CASRQASGNTIYF. The CDR3 region has the DNA TGTGCCAGCAGACAGGCCTCTGGAAACACCATATATTTT. Full variable domain (remainder filled in from reference TRBV2 and TRBJ1-3): EPEVTQTPSHQVTQMGQEVILRCVPISNHLYFYWYRQILGQKVEFLVSFYNNEISEKSEIFDDQFSVERPDGSNFTLKIRSTKLEDSAMYFCASRQASGNTIYFGEGSWLTVV.

Comments on this clone: The identical CDR3 is also encoded by other nucleotide sequences in the sample. The chain carries TRBV5-1 and TRBJ1-1; D remains ambiguous. This CDR3 is 13 amino acids long. Deletions cut 1 base from V and 5 bases from J, with 9 bases between. In germline, CDR1 is SGHRS, CDR2 YFSETQ. This CDR3 reads CASSLQGRTEAFF. The CDR3 DNA follows: TGCGCCAGCAGCTTGCAAGGGAGGACTGAAGCTTTCTTT.